The clone carrying this T cell receptor beta chain was observed at least ten times. Time point specified: patch test 3, about 24 weeks after DPC sensitization. The treatment denotes: therapeutic diphenylcyclopropenone sensitization with weekly scalp DPC. Staff drew blood before applying each patch test. The sample belongs to a study of human T cells and chemical hapten exposure. Study summary: Chiefly female patients presented with alopecia areata, totalis or universalis.

As originally analysed: Samples had a median of 95,638 TCRs, ranging roughly 20,000 to 700,000. Each CDR3 protein is one row after TCRdb ran MiXCR on the RACE reads. What appears here as the V and J calls and clone size reflects TCRdb's work, not the paper's. The sample carries fewer than 100,000 distinct CDR3 sequences, roughly 10% recorded once. The germline gives CDR1 LGHNA, CDR2 YNFKEQ. Trimming left V 5 bases short and J 6 bases short, with 18 bases between. This CDR3 region has 15 residues. V gene TRBV4-2 combines with J gene TRBJ2-3; no clear D gene. The sample consisted of whole blood, taken in connection with sensitization to the hapten diphenylcyclopropenone (DPC). The receptor was isolated from a woman under 40 with alopecia areata. Some clones in this sample may be carry-over from other donors' samples. The CDR3, as DNA: TGTGCCAGCAGCTTTACCGCCCCCCAGCTGGATACGCAGTATTTT. Amino acids: CASSFTAPQLDTQYF.